This T cell receptor beta chain is drawn from a study of control samples from healthy donors and cancer patients. This table comes from immunoSEQ multiplex PCR, and its TCRdb copy is limited to in-frame clones, with some not included. The sample includes some 150,000 clones, roughly 91% seen only once; the top ten take about 1.6%. Sequencing was done on a sample of blood. This TCR was sampled from a woman aged 25 to 45 in good health.

The CDR3 region has the DNA TGCGCCAGCAGTGAGTCCCCGGACAGGGCTACTGAAGCTTTCTTT. It translates to CASSESPDRATEAFF. The rearrangement links TRBV10-1 to TRBJ1-1, with 8 nucleotides matching TRBD1. V trimming: 0 bases; J trimming: 5 bases; junction bases outside the gene matches: 5. The CDR3 is 15 residues long. CDR1 and CDR2 (germline): WNHNN, SYGVQD (reference sequence).